The 8 T cell receptor beta chains in this list originate from one sample, sequenced in a study of identical twins. TCRdb recomputed calls from the 5' RACE reads with MiXCR, one row per CDR3 protein. Here the sample spans approximately 350,000 distinct CDR3 sequences, around an eighth being singletons. Separately, the same data were catalogued under a study of yellow fever vaccine responses in identical twins.

Source material: CD8+ T cells sorted from blood. The receptor set was obtained from a woman under 30 in good health.

This clonotype was seen only a few times. This rearrangement joins TRBV7-9 to TRBJ2-7; no firm D call. The CDR3 is 12 amino acids. Deletions cut 0 bases from V and 5 bases from J, with 5 bases between. CDR1 SEHNR and CDR2 FQNEAQ come from the germline V gene (reference sequence). CDR3 amino acids: CASSLAPNEQYF. The CDR3 DNA follows: TGTGCCAGCAGCTTAGCCCCTAACGAGCAGTACTTC.

This clonotype was picked up a small number of times. This chain joins TRBV6-5 and TRBJ2-7; either TRBD1 or TRBD2 may fit D (5 bases each). The ends were cut back, 0 bases at V and 3 bases at J, with 9 bases in the middle. The CDR3 is 14 amino acids. Germline loops: CDR1 MNHEY, CDR2 SVGAGI. CDR3 region: CASSYSGGYYEQYV. The CDR3 DNA sequence: TGTGCCAGCAGTTACTCTGGGGGTTACTACGAGCAGTACGTC.

The genes are TRBV10-3 and TRBJ2-6, with unresolved D. Germline V gene lookup returns CDR1 ENHRY and CDR2 SYGVKD. The CDR3 covers 15 residues. The ends were cut back, 3 bases at V and 0 bases at J, with 6 bases in the middle. The CDR3 DNA reads TGTGCCATCAGTGATAGAATCTCTGGGGCCAACGTCCTGACTTTC. It translates to CAISDRISGANVLTF.

Many counts were recorded for this clonotype. The V call is TRBV28, the J call TRBJ2-7; unclear D gene. Germline V gives CDR1 MDHEN, CDR2 SYDVKM. V lost 2 bases and J lost 6, with 11 bases in between. This CDR3 has 13 amino acids. CDR3 amino acids: CASSLTRASEQYF. The CDR3, as DNA: TGTGCCAGCAGTTTAACCCGAGCCTCCGAGCAGTACTTC.

The genes are TRBV10-2 and TRBJ1-1; the D gene is possibly TRBD1 (5 bases). Germline loops: CDR1 WSHSY, CDR2 SAAADI. Deletions cut 3 bases from V and 3 bases from J, with 11 bases between. The CDR3 consists of 14 residues. CDR3 loop: CASSDIIGDTEAFF. CDR3 DNA: TGCGCCAGCAGTGATATTATAGGGGACACTGAAGCTTTCTTT.

The chain couples TRBV25-1 to TRBJ2-1, with 8 bases lining up with TRBD2. The J segment lost 8 bases and the V segment lost 3 bases, leaving 6 bases of the junction unmatched. Germline V CDR1 and CDR2: MGHDK, SYGVNS. This CDR3 has 14 residues. CDR3 residues: CASSDVGRGYEQFF. In DNA form, the CDR3 reads TGTGCCAGCAGTGACGTCGGGAGGGGGTATGAGCAGTTCTTC. Variable domain in full (rest from reference TRBV25-1 and TRBJ2-1): EADIYQTPRYLVIGTGKKITLECSQTMGHDKMYWYQQDPGMELHLIHYSYGVNSTEKGDLSSESTVSRIRTEHFPLTLESARPSHTSQYLCASSDVGRGYEQFFGPGTRLTVL.

This clonotype occurred a few times. J is TRBJ2-7 and V is TRBV7-8; TRBD1 is a possible D gene (5 bases). The CDR3 has 15 residues. V lost 5 bases and J 2 bases, leaving 16 bases between the germline ends. Germline CDR1 SGHVS, CDR2 FQNEAQ. The CDR3 DNA sequence: TGTGCCAGCAGCCCCACCAGGGTATTGGCCTACGAGCAGTACTTC. As protein: CASSPTRVLAYEQYF.

V is TRBV5-8 and J is TRBJ2-1, with 9 positions matching TRBD1. The CDR3 runs 15 residues. V was pared by 4 bases and J by 7 bases, with 9 bases of the junction left unmatched. Germline V gene sequence: CDR1 SGHTS, CDR2 YDEGEE. This chain's CDR3 is CASSHGQGSQNEQFF. CDR3 coding DNA: TGTGCCAGCAGCCACGGACAGGGGTCTCAGAATGAGCAGTTCTTC.